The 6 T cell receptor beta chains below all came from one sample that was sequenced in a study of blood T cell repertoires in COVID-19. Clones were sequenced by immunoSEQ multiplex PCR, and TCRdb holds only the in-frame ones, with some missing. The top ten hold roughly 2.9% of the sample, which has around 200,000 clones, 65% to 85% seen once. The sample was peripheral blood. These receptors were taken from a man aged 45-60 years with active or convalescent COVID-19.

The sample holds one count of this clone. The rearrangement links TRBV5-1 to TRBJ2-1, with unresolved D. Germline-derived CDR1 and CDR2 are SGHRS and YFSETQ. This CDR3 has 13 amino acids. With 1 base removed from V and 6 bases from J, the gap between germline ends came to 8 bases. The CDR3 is CASSLTRVNEQFF. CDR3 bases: TGCGCCAGCAGCTTGACCCGCGTCAATGAGCAGTTCTTC. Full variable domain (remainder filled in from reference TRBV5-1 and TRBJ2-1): KAGVTQTPRYLIKTRGQQVTLSCSPISGHRSVSWYQQTPGQGLQFLFEYFSETQRNKGNFPGRFSGRQFSNSRSEMNVSTLELGDSALYLCASSLTRVNEQFFGPGTRLTVL.

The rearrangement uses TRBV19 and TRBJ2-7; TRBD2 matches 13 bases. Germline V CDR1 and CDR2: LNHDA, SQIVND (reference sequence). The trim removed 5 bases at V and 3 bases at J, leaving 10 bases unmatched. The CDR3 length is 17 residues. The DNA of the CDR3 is TGTGCCAGTAGTCAAGGGACTAGCGGGAACCGTCTCTACGAGCAGTACTTC. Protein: CASSQGTSGNRLYEQYF.

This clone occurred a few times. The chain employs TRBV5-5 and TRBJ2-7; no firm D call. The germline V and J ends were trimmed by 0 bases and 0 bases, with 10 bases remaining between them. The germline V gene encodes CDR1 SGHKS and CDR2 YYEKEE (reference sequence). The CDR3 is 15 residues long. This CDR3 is CASSLAPDSSYEQYF. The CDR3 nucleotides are TGTGCCAGCAGCTTGGCCCCCGATAGCTCCTACGAGCAGTACTTC.

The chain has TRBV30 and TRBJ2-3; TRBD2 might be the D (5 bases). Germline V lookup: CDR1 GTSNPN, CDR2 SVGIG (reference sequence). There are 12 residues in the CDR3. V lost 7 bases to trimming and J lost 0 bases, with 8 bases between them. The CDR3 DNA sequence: TGTGCCTTGGAGGCCAGCACAGATACGCAGTATTTT. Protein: CALEASTDTQYF. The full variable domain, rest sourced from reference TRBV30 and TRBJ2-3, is SQTIHQWPATLVQPVGSPLSLECTVEGTSNPNLYWYRQAAGRGLQLLFYSVGIGQISSEVPQNLSASRPQDRQFILSSKKLLLSDSGFYLCALEASTDTQYFGPGTRLTVL.

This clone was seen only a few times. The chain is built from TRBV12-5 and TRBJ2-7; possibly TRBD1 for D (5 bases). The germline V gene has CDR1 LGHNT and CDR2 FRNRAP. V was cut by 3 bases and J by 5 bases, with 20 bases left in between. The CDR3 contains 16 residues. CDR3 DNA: TGTGCTAGTGGTTTCCTCCTCCAGGGCGCCGTAAACGAGCAGTACTTC. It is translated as CASGFLLQGAVNEQYF.

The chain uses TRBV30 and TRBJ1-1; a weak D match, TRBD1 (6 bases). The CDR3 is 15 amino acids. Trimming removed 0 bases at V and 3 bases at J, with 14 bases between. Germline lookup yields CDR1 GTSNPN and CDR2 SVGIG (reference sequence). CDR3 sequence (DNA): TGTGCCTGGAGTGTAGGGGGTGGAGGCGACACTGAAGCTTTCTTT. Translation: CAWSVGGGGDTEAFF.